These 23 T cell receptor beta chains share one sample of origin, sequenced in a study of Ad26.COV2.S vaccination and SARS-CoV-2 variants. The treatment is: about 20 received Ad26.COV2.S at low or high dose, single or two shots; 5 received placebo; per-sample allocation not given. Sampling was done on day 63 after the first vaccine or placebo injection. Measured with immunoSEQ multiplex PCR; TCRdb has only the in-frame clones, and not every one. The sample includes around 400,000 clones, approximately 91% of them seen just once. Material: peripheral blood, obtained in a trial of Ad26.COV2.S vaccine versus placebo. These receptors all come from a person aged 18-60 years who received the Ad26.COV2.S COVID-19 vaccine or a placebo.

The chain combines TRBV19 with TRBJ2-2, with 9 bases aligning to TRBD1. Germline V gene lookup returns CDR1 LNHDA and CDR2 SQIVND (reference sequence). Trimming cost V 5 bases and J 6 bases; bases outside gene matches: 7. The CDR3 contains 15 residues. The CDR3 DNA reads TGTGCCAGTAGTGGGGACAGGGTGCGGGCCGGGGAGCTGTTTTTT. This encodes CASSGDRVRAGELFF.

The rearrangement joins TRBV11-2 to TRBJ2-1; D ambiguous. The germline V gene encodes CDR1 SGHAT and CDR2 FQNNGV. Trimming stripped 2 bases from V and 10 bases from J, with 9 bases between. The CDR3 length is 12 residues. This chain's CDR3 is CASSLLAQEQFF. The CDR3 DNA follows: TGTGCCAGCAGCTTACTGGCCCAGGAGCAGTTCTTC.

This clone was observed a handful of times. J is TRBJ1-5 and V is TRBV19; 9 nucleotides align to TRBD1. This CDR3 comprises 15 residues. Per the germline V gene, CDR1 is LNHDA and CDR2 is SQIVND (reference sequence). J was trimmed by 4 bases and V by 6 bases; bases with no gene match: 7. The CDR3 region has the DNA TGTGCCAGTAGATTTACAGGGGGCGGGAATCAGCCCCAGCATTTT. Translating gives CASRFTGGGNQPQHF.

This sequence joins TRBV3-1 (or the pseudogene TRBV3-2) and TRBJ1-1, with D unresolved. This CDR3 region has 14 residues. Germline lookup yields CDR1 LGHDT and CDR2 YNNKEL (reference sequence). V was pared by 0 bases and J by 10 bases, with 15 bases between. The CDR3 region is CASSQDGFTEGAFF. CDR3 nucleotides: TGTGCCAGCAGCCAAGATGGGTTTACGGAGGGAGCTTTCTTT.

Regarding this clone: The sample has other DNA sequences that encode this CDR3 too. This chain uses TRBV9 with TRBJ1-6; D remains unclear. V shed 0 bases and J shed 10 bases, with 5 bases lying between them. In germline, CDR1 is SGDLS, CDR2 YYNGEE. This CDR3 contains 12 residues. The chain's CDR3 is CASSVVGSPLHF. CDR3 nucleotides: TGTGCCAGCAGCGTAGTCGGCTCACCCCTCCACTTT.

This chain joins TRBV5-1 and TRBJ1-3; D remains unclear. Germline V lookup: CDR1 SGHRS, CDR2 YFSETQ. With 0 bases removed from V and 0 bases from J, the gap between germline ends came to 7 bases. The CDR3 covers 15 residues. This chain's CDR3 is CASSLGGGSGNTIYF. For the CDR3, the DNA is TGCGCCAGCAGCTTGGGAGGCGGCTCTGGAAACACCATATATTTT.

The chain links TRBV5-1 to TRBJ2-7; D call uncertain. Trimming pared 0 bases from V and 5 bases from J, leaving 12 bases between. The CDR3 covers 14 residues. CDR1 SGHRS and CDR2 YFSETQ come from the germline V gene. The CDR3 spells CASSLDPKVDEQYF. CDR3 DNA: TGCGCCAGCAGCTTGGACCCCAAGGTTGACGAGCAGTACTTC.

The rearrangement uses TRBV7-9 and TRBJ1-1; D is ambiguous. The V end lost 5 bases, the J end lost 7 bases, and 11 bases lay between the germline ends. The CDR3 contains 12 residues. Germline V gene data show CDR1 as SEHNR and CDR2 as FQNEAQ (reference sequence). CDR3 sequence (DNA): TGTGCCAGCAGCACCGAGCATATTGAAGCTTTCTTT. It codes for CASSTEHIEAFF.

The chain joins TRBV12-3 or TRBV12-4 to TRBJ2-5; D may be TRBD1 or TRBD2 (5 bases each). Trimming removed 3 bases at V and 9 bases at J, with 14 bases between. The CDR3 sequence is 13 residues long. CDR3 protein: CASSFQGPQAQYF. Written as DNA, the CDR3 is TGTGCCAGCAGTTTTCAGGGACCCCAGGCCCAGTACTTC.

Details on this clone: The same CDR3 can be traced to other DNA sequences in this sample. The rearrangement links TRBV5-1 to TRBJ2-2, with 7 bases that match TRBD2. CDR3 size: 15 residues. J gave up 4 bases and V 0 bases, and 3 bases lay outside the gene matches. Germline V lookup: CDR1 SGHRS, CDR2 YFSETQ. CDR3 protein: CASSLGTRGTGELFF. DNA of the CDR3: TGCGCCAGCAGCTTGGGGACTAGAGGCACCGGGGAGCTGTTTTTT. Supplemented by reference TRBV5-1 and TRBJ2-2, the full variable domain reads KAGVTQTPRYLIKTRGQQVTLSCSPISGHRSVSWYQQTPGQGLQFLFEYFSETQRNKGNFPGRFSGRQFSNSRSEMNVSTLELGDSALYLCASSLGTRGTGELFFGEGSRLTVL.

The chain couples TRBV6-5 to TRBJ2-7, with D perhaps matching TRBD1 or TRBD2 (5 bases each). The V and J ends lost 6 bases and 0 bases respectively, with 9 bases between them. Germline assignment: CDR1 MNHEY and CDR2 SVGAGI. This CDR3 has 13 amino acids. The CDR3 coding sequence is TGTGCCAGCAGAGCCGGGACCTCCTACGAGCAGTACTTC. Translated: CASRAGTSYEQYF.

The V and J genes are TRBV2 and TRBJ1-1; TRBD1 might be the D (5 bases). V was clipped by 8 bases and J by 5 bases, with 15 bases between them. Looked up from germline, CDR1 is SNHLY and CDR2 is FYNNEI. The CDR3 spans 13 residues. CDR3 residues: CASSGRRWTEAFF. Here the CDR3 DNA reads TGTGCCAGCTCGGGACGGAGGTGGACTGAAGCTTTCTTT. Full variable domain (missing parts from reference TRBV2 and TRBJ1-1): EPEVTQTPSHQVTQMGQEVILRCVPISNHLYFYWYRQILGQKVEFLVSFYNNEISEKSEIFDDQFSVERPDGSNFTLKIRSTKLEDSAMYFCASSGRRWTEAFFGQGTRLTVV.

Only one count was recorded for this clone. V usage is TRBV25-1 and J usage is TRBJ2-3; TRBD2 aligns across 7 bases. After removal of 5 bases from V and 14 bases from J, the junction contained 7 bases not matched to a gene. CDR3 length equals 11 residues. Germline-derived CDR1 and CDR2 are MGHDK and SYGVNS. Here the CDR3 reads CASSKTSLLYF. For the CDR3, the DNA is TGTGCCAGCAGTAAGACTAGCCTACTGTATTTT.

The chain uses TRBV5-1 and TRBJ1-6; D ambiguous. The CDR3 spans 13 residues. Trimming removed 2 bases at V and 10 bases at J, with 10 bases between. Germline lookup yields CDR1 SGHRS and CDR2 YFSETQ. Written as DNA, the CDR3 is TGCGCCAGCAGCTTAGAAACGACATCACCCCTCCACTTT. Protein: CASSLETTSPLHF.

V is TRBV11-3 and J is TRBJ2-3; 11 positions agree with TRBD2. This CDR3 has 16 residues. Germline CDR1 reads SGHNT; CDR2 reads YENEEA. Unmatched junction bases numbered 7, after V lost 4 bases and J lost 4 bases. CDR3 loop: CASSWGLAGGADTQYF. The CDR3, as DNA: TGTGCCAGCAGCTGGGGGCTAGCGGGAGGAGCAGATACGCAGTATTTT.

The chain uses TRBV19 and TRBJ1-4; D gene unclear. The V gene's germline CDR1 is LNHDA and CDR2 SQIVND (reference sequence). The V end lost 4 bases, the J end lost 8 bases, and 17 bases lay between the germline ends. CDR3 size: 15 residues. Written as DNA, the CDR3 is TGTGCCAGTAGTAGATACAGCGGGATTGCCGAAAAACTGTTTTTT. Protein sequence: CASSRYSGIAEKLFF.

In this sample, this clone turned up a few times. V is TRBV30 and J is TRBJ1-2; tentatively, D is TRBD1 (5 bases). Per the germline V gene, CDR1 is GTSNPN and CDR2 is SVGIG (reference sequence). The CDR3 has 12 amino acids. The V and J ends lost 2 bases and 5 bases respectively, with 9 bases between them. CDR3 in DNA: TGTGCCTGGAGTTCCGACAGTTATGGCTACACCTTC. It yields the protein CAWSSDSYGYTF.

This rearrangement joins TRBV13 to TRBJ2-1, with 7 bases lining up with TRBD2. Trimming took 2 bases from V and 6 from J; bases not matched to a gene: 7. CDR1 and CDR2 from the germline V gene are PRHDT and FYEKMQ (reference sequence). The length of the CDR3 is 15 residues. CDR3 loop: CASSLLAGEGNEQFF. CDR3 DNA sequence: TGTGCCAGCAGCTTATTGGCGGGAGAGGGCAATGAGCAGTTCTTC.

The rearrangement uses TRBV7-9 and TRBJ2-3; D ambiguous. Germline V lookup: CDR1 SEHNR, CDR2 FQNEAQ (reference sequence). Trimming pared 2 bases from V and 2 bases from J, leaving 5 bases between. The CDR3 is 13 residues long. The CDR3 is CASSLNPTDTQYF. The CDR3 coding sequence is TGTGCCAGCAGCTTAAATCCCACAGATACGCAGTATTTT.

The chain links TRBV9 to TRBJ2-3; D may be TRBD1 (6 bases). V lost 0 bases and J lost 1, with 9 bases in between. The CDR3 length is 15 residues. Germline CDR1 and CDR2: SGDLS and YYNGEE. The CDR3, as DNA: TGTGCCAGCAGCGTAGTTACAGGGCGCACAGATACGCAGTATTTT. Its protein is CASSVVTGRTDTQYF.

The rearrangement joins TRBV19 to TRBJ1-1, with a weak D call TRBD1 (5 bases). V lost 4 bases and J lost 5, with 14 bases in between. CDR3 size: 14 residues. CDR1 LNHDA and CDR2 SQIVND come from the germline V gene (reference sequence). The chain's CDR3 is CASSSGGVETEAFF. The CDR3 coding sequence is TGTGCCAGTAGTAGCGGGGGGGTCGAAACTGAAGCTTTCTTT.

About this clone: This CDR3 is also generated by other DNA sequences in the sample. V is TRBV9 and J is TRBJ2-3; D gene uncertain. The germline V gene encodes CDR1 SGDLS and CDR2 YYNGEE. The CDR3 is made up of 11 amino acids. Trimming removed 0 bases from V and 5 bases from J, with 1 base in between. This CDR3 is CASSVGDTQYF. The CDR3 nucleotides are TGTGCCAGCAGCGTAGGAGATACGCAGTATTTT.

The chain uses TRBV6-5 and TRBJ1-5; D uncertain. V was shortened by 5 bases and J by 3 bases, with 11 bases between the two germline ends. The CDR3 loop spans 14 amino acids. The germline CDR1 and CDR2 sequences are MNHEY and SVGAGI. This CDR3 is CASSNRGINQPQHF. In nucleotides, the CDR3 is TGTGCCAGCAGTAATCGAGGGATCAATCAGCCCCAGCATTTT.